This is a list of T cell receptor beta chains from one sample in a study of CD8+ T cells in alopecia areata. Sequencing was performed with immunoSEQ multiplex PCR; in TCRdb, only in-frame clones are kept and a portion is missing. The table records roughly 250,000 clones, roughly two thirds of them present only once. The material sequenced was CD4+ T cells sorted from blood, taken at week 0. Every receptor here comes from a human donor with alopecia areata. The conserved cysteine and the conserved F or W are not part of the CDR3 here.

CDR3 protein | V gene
ASSHRQGSGYT | TRBV4-1
ASSVGRELTDTQY | TRBV7-2
AISDSNQPQH | TRBV10-3
AWRQDNSPLH | TRBV30
ASSKTGDSYNEQF | TRBV2
AWSVHSGAYGYT | TRBV30
ASSLMPTGNSPLH | TRBV7-3
ASSGAGQGNSPLH | TRBV5-1
ASSFHDRGQNYEQY | TRBV5-1
SAAPGGNTEAF | TRBV29-1
ASSISYEQY | TRBV7-3
AWSRKGGTNEKLF | TRBV30
AISQGDEQF | TRBV10-3
SVTPSGSYEQY | TRBV29-1
AWGDNYGYT | TRBV30
ASSSIYEQY | TRBV2
AWASLDYGYT | TRBV30
ASSVENRASNQPQH | TRBV2
ASSLDLAGTPSEQY | TRBV11-2
ASSGTGASYNEQF | TRBV18
ASSLHDSGANVLT | TRBV27
ASSYSHKGVYEQY | TRBV6-6
ASSRRGTTLETQY | TRBV4-3
SVEGASGAYEQY | TRBV29-1
ASRATRDGYT | TRBV6-5
ASSFGLAGAYQETQY | TRBV7-2
ASRLTGAEAF | TRBV25-1
ASSLGQGIYEQY | TRBV7-9
ASSTIGSPWSYT | TRBV7-9
ATSRDVAATEAF | TRBV15
SVGVEAF | TRBV29-1
SVVPGGDEQY | TRBV29-1
ASSLGQGNTEAF | TRBV6-5
ASSHPAGGTGVSGANVLT | TRBV7-3
ASSLDRGTGPTDGYT | TRBV11-1
ASSLGEYEQY | TRBV28
ASSGGLAGPYEQY | TRBV2
ASSQAGLVYNEQF | TRBV14
ASSLGQGIHTGELF | TRBV5-1
AWHTGPWIYGYT | TRBV30
ASSRPGPRTDTQY | TRBV5-6
ASSLLGAGELF | TRBV5-1
SVGVSSGEQY | TRBV29-1
ASSLLSSSKNIQY | TRBV5-1
SVEVLGTGDEQY | TRBV29-1